The clone carrying this TCR beta chain was found a few times. No antigen is known for it. The CDR3 contains 14 residues. V shed 6 bases and J shed 1 base, with 12 bases lying between them. Germline-derived CDR1 and CDR2 are SNHLY and FYNNEI. This entry comes from a study of identical twins. Findings and caveats of the study: Analyses of zero insertions could, in part, be confounded by invariant MAIT and iNKT cells. Within monozygotic twins, out-of-frame TCR alpha sharing was underestimated by the models.

TCRdb ran MiXCR on the 5' RACE reads and lists one entry per CDR3 protein. This sample has approximately 550,000 distinct CDR3 sequences, with approximately 20% found just once. These data were likewise used in another study, on yellow fever vaccine responses in identical twins. That paper adds: Each twin's T cell response to the vaccine was reported to look partly convergent and partly personalized.

This chain links TRBV2 with TRBJ1-1, with D possibly matching TRBD1 (5 bases). The receptor's source is a woman aged 18 to 35 in good health. The sequenced sample consisted of CD4+ T cells sorted from blood. CDR3 bases: TGTGCCAGCAGGTCTACAGGATCGAACACTGAAGCTTTCTTT. This encodes CASRSTGSNTEAFF.